This T cell receptor beta chain was observed in a study of blood T cell repertoires in COVID-19. Study context: The United States, Italy and Spain provided the acute and convalescent COVID-19 samples. Sample material is recorded as cDNA or gDNA derived from T cells, B-cell-depleted T cells, or PBMCs.

Original handling: Quantification of nucleated cells was approximated via reference gene primer amplification. Generated by immunoSEQ multiplex PCR, the TCRdb table keeps only in-frame clones and is missing some. From that table come the V and J calls and clone size; the DNA was used to work out D and trimming. This table has a few hundred thousand clones, approximately 84% appearing once. The CDR3 has 17 residues. The chain uses TRBV21-1 and TRBJ2-1; the DNA was not used to check the table's D call, TRBD2. TRBV21-1 is reported as a pseudogene. The receptor comes from a man between 35 and 55 years old with active or convalescent COVID-19. The sample comprised peripheral blood. As DNA, the CDR3 is TGTGCCAGCAGCTCCCGGCAGGCGACTAACTCCTACAATGAGCAGTTCTTC. Its translation: CASSSRQATNSYNEQFF.